The following is a TCR beta chain sequence with its context. These data are taken from a study of blood T cell repertoires in COVID-19. Study-wide context: Material from acute and convalescent COVID-19 was sourced from the United States, Italy and Spain.

Generated by immunoSEQ multiplex PCR, the TCRdb table keeps only in-frame clones and is missing some. The sample gives nearly 350,000 clones, around 83% of which show up once; 2.5% to 3.5% is in the top ten. This CDR3 spans 11 amino acids. Trimming removed 5 bases from V and 4 bases from J, with 9 bases in between. Germline CDR1 and CDR2: GTSNPN and SVGIG (reference sequence). Sequencing was carried out using peripheral blood. This receptor was obtained from a man in his thirties or forties with active or convalescent COVID-19. This sequence joins TRBV30 and TRBJ2-7; possible D gene TRBD2, 5 bases. CDR3 sequence: CAWATSYEQYF. The CDR3 nucleotides read TGTGCCTGGGCAACTAGTTACGAGCAGTACTTC.